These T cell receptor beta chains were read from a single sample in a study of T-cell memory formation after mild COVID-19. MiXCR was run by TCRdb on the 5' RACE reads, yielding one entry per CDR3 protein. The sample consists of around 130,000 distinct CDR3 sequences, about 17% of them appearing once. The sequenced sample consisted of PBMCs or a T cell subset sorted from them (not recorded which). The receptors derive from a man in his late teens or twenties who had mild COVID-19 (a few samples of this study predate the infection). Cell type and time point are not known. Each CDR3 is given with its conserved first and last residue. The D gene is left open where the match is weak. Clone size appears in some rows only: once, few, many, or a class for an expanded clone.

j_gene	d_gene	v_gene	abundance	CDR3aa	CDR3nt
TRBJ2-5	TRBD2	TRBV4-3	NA	CASSQGLAETQYF	TGCGCCAGCAGCCAAGGACTAGCAGAGACCCAGTACTTC
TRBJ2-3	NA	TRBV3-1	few	CASSQDRRESFSDTQYF	TGTGCCAGCAGCCAAGATCGCAGGGAAAGCTTCTCAGATACGCAGTATTTT
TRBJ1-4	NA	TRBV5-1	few	CASSPEALNEKLFF	TGCGCCAGCAGCCCCGAGGCTCTTAATGAAAAACTGTTTTTT
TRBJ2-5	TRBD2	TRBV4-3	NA	CASSPGLAGRGKTQYF	TGCGCCAGCAGCCCGGGACTAGCGGGGCGCGGGAAGACCCAGTACTTC
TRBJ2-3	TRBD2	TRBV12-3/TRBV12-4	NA	CASTLTSGGSDTQYF	TGTGCCAGCACCCTGACTAGCGGGGGATCAGATACGCAGTATTTT
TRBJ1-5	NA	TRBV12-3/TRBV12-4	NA	CASSFRTSNQPQHF	TGTGCCAGCAGTTTCAGGACTAGCAATCAGCCCCAGCATTTT
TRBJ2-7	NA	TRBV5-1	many	CASSLAATNAYEQYF	TGCGCCAGCAGCTTGGCCGCGACGAATGCCTACGAGCAGTACTTC
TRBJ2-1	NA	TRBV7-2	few	CASSPGRHNEQFF	TGTGCCAGCAGCCCAGGCCGCCACAATGAGCAGTTCTTC
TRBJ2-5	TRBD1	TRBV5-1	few	CASNPTGSQETQYF	TGCGCCAGCAACCCGACAGGGTCCCAAGAGACCCAGTACTTC
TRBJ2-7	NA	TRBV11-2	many	CASSSGTLSYEQYF	TGTGCCAGCAGCTCCGGGACACTCTCCTACGAGCAGTACTTC
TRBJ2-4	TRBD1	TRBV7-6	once	CASSLRAGGEVAKNIQYF	TGTGCCAGCAGCCTGCGGGCAGGGGGCGAAGTAGCCAAAAACATTCAGTACTTC
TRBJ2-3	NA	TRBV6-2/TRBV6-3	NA	CASSYAPGAAQYF	TGTGCCAGCAGTTACGCGCCGGGGGCGGCGCAGTATTTT
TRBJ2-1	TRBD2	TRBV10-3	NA	CAISKSGAGPGGEQFF	TGTGCCATCAGTAAGAGCGGAGCGGGGCCGGGAGGTGAGCAGTTCTTC
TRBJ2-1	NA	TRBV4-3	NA	CASSLSGTNEQFF	TGCGCCAGCAGCCTAAGCGGTACAAATGAGCAGTTCTTC
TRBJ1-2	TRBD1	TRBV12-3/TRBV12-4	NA	CASRLGQGTDGYTF	TGTGCCAGCAGATTGGGACAGGGGACGGATGGCTACACCTTC
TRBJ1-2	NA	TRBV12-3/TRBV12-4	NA	CASSNGDYYGYTF	TGTGCCAGCAGCAATGGGGATTATTATGGCTACACCTTC
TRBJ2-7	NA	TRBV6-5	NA	CASSYSQGQTYEQYF	TGTGCCAGCAGTTACTCCCAAGGTCAGACCTACGAGCAGTACTTC
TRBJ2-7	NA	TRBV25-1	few	CASSEPLGGSDYEQYF	TGTGCCAGCAGTGAACCTTTGGGGGGCTCCGACTACGAGCAGTACTTC
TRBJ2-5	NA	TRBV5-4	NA	CASSLGKGETQYF	TGTGCCAGCAGCTTGGGGAAGGGAGAGACCCAGTACTTC
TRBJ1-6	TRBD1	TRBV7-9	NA	CASSLGTGGSPLHF	TGTGCCAGCAGCTTAGGGACAGGGGGTTCACCCCTCCACTTT
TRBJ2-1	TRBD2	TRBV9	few	CASSEGLAEQFF	TGTGCCAGCAGCGAGGGACTAGCGGAGCAGTTCTTC
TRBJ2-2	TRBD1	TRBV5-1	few	CASSWGQELGELFF	TGCGCCAGCAGCTGGGGACAGGAGCTCGGGGAGCTGTTTTTT
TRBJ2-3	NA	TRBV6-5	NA	CASKSWVDTQYF	TGTGCCAGCAAGAGTTGGGTAGATACGCAGTATTTT
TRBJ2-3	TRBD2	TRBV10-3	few	CAITPAGDTDTQYF	TGTGCCATCACCCCGGCGGGGGACACAGATACGCAGTATTTT
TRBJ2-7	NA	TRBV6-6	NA	CASRGGPAGEQYF	TGTGCCAGCAGGGGCGGACCCGCCGGCGAGCAGTACTTC
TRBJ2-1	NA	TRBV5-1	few	CASSLYLGNEQFF	TGCGCCAGCAGCTTGTATCTCGGTAATGAGCAGTTCTTC
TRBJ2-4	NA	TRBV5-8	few	CASSPWQDLAKNIQYF	TGTGCCAGCAGCCCTTGGCAGGACTTAGCCAAAAACATTCAGTACTTC
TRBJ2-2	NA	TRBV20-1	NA	CSARGHNTGELFF	TGCAGTGCTAGAGGTCATAACACCGGGGAGCTGTTTTTT
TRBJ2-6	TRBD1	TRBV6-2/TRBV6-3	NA	CASSNHRDSSSGANVLTF	TGTGCCAGCAGTAACCACCGGGACAGTTCCTCTGGGGCCAACGTCCTGACTTTC